The subject of this entry is one T cell receptor (beta chain). Its antigen remains unidentified. No qualities accompany the bases; no much larger clone lies one base away. The library relied on the immunoSEQ multiplex PCR assay. The multiplex PCR relied on a mix of 60 forward primers for TCR Vbeta segments and 13 reverse primers for TCR Jbeta segments. A multiplex PCR assay on genomic DNA amplified the CDR3 region of rearranged TCR beta genes. Amplified TCR beta libraries were sequenced as 87-base-pair reads on the Illumina HiSeq System. As for how the authors treated the data: Across the 640 or so repertoires, a later analysis counted some 81 million unique TCR beta chains, around 11 million of which were shared by at least two donors. A nearest-neighbor algorithm error-corrected the raw reads and collapsed the reads into unique sequences, merging closely related sequences to remove PCR and sequencing errors. V, D and J gene segments were assigned by aligning CDR3 sequences to IMGT reference sequences. For a sequence to be retained, at least a six-nucleotide match to both a V gene segment and a J gene segment was required. Rearrangements were classified as productive when the CDR3 lacked stop codons and remained in frame with V and J, and all other rearrangements were classified as non-productive. CDR3 was defined according to IMGT convention as the region running from the second conserved V-encoded cysteine to the conserved J-encoded phenylalanine. Sequences without an unambiguous match to a single V gene segment were excluded from the earlier analysis of about 630 of the donors. In an earlier analysis of more than 500 of the donors, a V segment was called functional when productive rearrangements were above 56.7%, and segregating when the standard deviation between donors exceeded 5%. A statistical classification framework was built to diagnose cytomegalovirus status from the catalog of TCR beta chain sequences. A later analysis assigned V and J genes by comparing TCR nucleotide sequences with IMGT/GENE-DB human TR gene sequences. A later analysis assigned CDR3 sequences and most-parsimonious VDJ recombination scenarios with the TCRdist pipeline. In a later analysis, every TCR beta chain was defined by the combination of its CDR3 amino acid sequence and its V-gene family, and reads without a unique V-gene family were dropped. In a later analysis, 450 to 600 highly shared, low-generation-probability nucleotide sequences were removed to address suspected cross-contamination and a sequencing artifact. A later analysis calculated a clonal expansion index for each public chain from normalized within-repertoire ranks of inferred template counts. Generation probabilities in a later analysis came from a VDJ recombination model fitted to out-of-frame rearrangements, and those results were checked against IGoR. Hypergeometric tests were used in a later analysis to score TCR-TCR, TCR-HLA and TCR-CMV co-occurrence, with a repertoire-size bias correction applied to the TCR pairs. A later analysis estimated false discovery rates by permuting HLA or CMV assignments 20 times. In a later analysis, co-occurring TCRs were grouped using DBSCAN, and TCRdist sequence similarity was added for clustering within HLA-allele-positive subsets. Repertoires with fewer than 30,000 or more than 120,000 public chains were left out of co-occurrence clustering, as were a handful of repertoires with anomalous nucleotide sharing. In TCRdb, the immuneACCESS table is reduced to in-frame sequences with V and J assigned. These tables do not hold every clone; where another copy was compared, an unresolved V gene accounts for under half, and the others remain unexplained. That table gives V, J and clone size, and the DNA gave D and trimming. The sample table contains over 100,000 clones; only one count was recorded for about four fifths of them. Roughly 5.5% of the sample is held by the ten biggest clonotypes.

Reading from cysteine to phenylalanine, the CDR3 counts 13 amino acids. This entry keeps only the CDR3 DNA: 39 bases, framed from base 1. The V end gives up 2 bases and the J end 11 bases, leaving 7 bases in the junction not matched to a gene. Reading the germline V gene gives CDR1 SGHDT and CDR2 YYEEEE. The data stem from a study of cytomegalovirus exposure and HLA in healthy donors (dated 2017 in TCRdb). Looking at the study overall: According to an earlier analysis of a few hundred of the donors, 150 million to 200 million T cells yielded roughly 100 million unique TCR beta sequences and about 300 Gb of sequence data. Rather than drawing on any new phenotypic data, the later analysis identified candidate immune exposures from TCR beta sequences and the way those sequences occurred across donors. The number of donors typed differed by locus, with roughly 629-640 for A, B, C, DRB1 and DQB1, roughly 520 for DQA1, nearly 610 for DPA1, and some 440 for DPB1. About five DR-DQ haplotypes were handled as single units for association and clustering because linkage in the cohort was strong. The aim of the study was to test whether cataloging public T cell receptors could identify signatures of past pathogen exposure. An early release that covered about 640 HLA-typed donors contained 250 to 350 gigabases of sequencing data and tens of millions of unique TCR sequences. HLA typing covered class I and class II loci at four-digit resolution. A later genetic analysis used genome-wide SNP genotypes for about 60% of the roughly 700 donors, treating that subset as a discovery cohort. Alongside the repertoire data, information on donor age, sex, ethnicity and CMV serostatus was compiled. To study patterns of TCR occurrence, a later analysis re-analyzed previously published TCR beta repertoires from around 660 donors and added high-resolution HLA genotyping. All discovery cohort repertoires had been generated using a single sequencing platform. The study profiled the T cell repertoires of 500 to 800 subjects by immunosequencing and related them to cytomegalovirus serostatus. To predict cytomegalovirus infection status, the study brought together high-throughput TCR immunosequencing, statistical association of individual TCRs with disease status, and machine learning. In addition to the first cohort of about 650 subjects, a separate validation cohort of 120 different subjects was used. An earlier analysis of around 580 of the donors used high-throughput TCR beta sequencing to judge whether each TCR beta V gene segment behaved as functional or pseudogenic. On average, roughly 200,000 unique TCR beta nucleotide sequences were sequenced per donor among a few hundred genotyped donors of the cohort, with around 19% of those sequences being non-productive. Among the 398 genotyped donors, approximately 82% belonged to the genetic ancestry cluster associated with self-reported Caucasian donors.

Results and caveats for the whole study, not just this receptor: In a later genetic analysis, a missense DCLRE1C variant was associated with V-gene and J-gene trimming of TCR beta chains, and the association was replicated in an independent cohort. In a later analysis, HLA-associated TCR beta chains were found to be more clonally expanded and to have lower generation probabilities than equally common non-associated chains. Correlated functional status among segregating V segments might reflect linkage disequilibrium, but an unknown experimental factor could not be ruled out. CMV serostatus was the only immune exposure information available for the cohort. In a later analysis, several top co-occurrence clusters were reported to appear linked to parvovirus B19, influenza, CMV and Epstein-Barr virus. Most TCR sequences were seen in very few donors, while some public TCRs were found in many individuals. A later analysis associated about 18,000 TCR beta sequences with specific HLA alleles at a false discovery rate of 0.05. HLA typing was unavailable for some donors at each locus, so association tests used only the typed subset. In an earlier analysis of approximately 590 of the donors, most TCR beta V segments appeared in productive rearrangements about 87% or about 30% of the time, broadly matching IMGT annotations. The sequencing pipeline was judged likely to have produced a cluster of highly shared sequence variants as a technical artifact. Because counts were too low, about 15 rarely observed V segments, including chromosome 9 orphons, were left out of the earlier analysis of 500 to 750 of the donors. In the study, some 160 TCR beta chains were listed as associated with cytomegalovirus. According to a later genetic analysis, donors in an Asian-associated ancestry cluster had fewer N-insertions in productive TCRs than the approximately 700-donor mean. A further reported finding was that TCR beta sequences accurately predicted the HLA-A and HLA-B alleles for most subjects in the first cohort. Because the 87-base-pair reads could not distinguish some IMGT-functional V segments, including TRBV6-2 and TRBV6-3, those segments were excluded. Three of the identified cytomegalovirus-associated TCR beta chains were confirmed in vitro to be specific for cytomegalovirus antigens. This cohort had only TCR beta chains sequenced, and the lack of alpha or paired-chain data limited which features could be detected. The authors suggested that the approach could potentially be extended to other disease states and immunological phenotypes. Cytomegalovirus status was reported to be diagnosed by the classifier with high specificity and sensitivity in both the original and validation cohorts. Sequencing depth was assumed to be roughly uniform across donors in the presence/absence analyses, though that assumption may not hold. In a later analysis, TCR association rates were found to vary across HLA loci, with the most associated TCRs seen for DRB1 alleles and the fewest for HLA-C alleles. When HLA alleles, especially DR and DQ, strongly co-occurred, TCR associations were difficult to assign to individual alleles. A later analysis found that most CMV-associated TCR beta chains appeared HLA-restricted, with HLA associations seemingly driven largely by CMV exposure.

In total, just over 650 healthy bone marrow donors made up the cohort. At the time of sampling, all cohort members were nominally healthy, though unrecorded immune exposures were likely present. The donor was CMV seronegative and was included in the group of hundreds of seronegative cohort members. Each donor provided a peripheral blood sample, and peripheral blood mononuclear cells were used for TCR beta sequencing. Genomic DNA was extracted from the blood cell samples with the Qiagen DNeasy Blood Extraction Kit. The clonotype comes from a man aged 30 to 39 in good health and CMV-seronegative. Recombination linked TRBV5-6 to TRBJ1-2, and 9 junctional nucleotides match TRBD1. What was sequenced was PBMCs. The DNA sequence is given as TGTGCCAGCAGCTTTTTGGGACAGGGCTCTTACACCTTC. Translated, it gives CASSFLGQGSYTF.